This T cell receptor (beta chain) is drawn from a study of cytomegalovirus exposure and HLA in healthy donors. Notes on the study in general: The likely origin of a cluster of highly shared sequence variants was a sequencing artifact.

This CDR3 has 17 amino acids. Looked up from germline, CDR1 is SGHDT and CDR2 is YYEEEE. Germline trimming cut 3 bases from V and 6 bases from J; bases unmatched to any gene: 15. Researchers ran the PCR with 60 Vbeta and 13 Jbeta primers. TCRdb keeps only in-frame clones here, not all; method: immunoSEQ multiplex PCR. The table lists 85,000 to 90,000 clones, around 71% of them singletons, with 2.1% in the top ten. Those who donated were healthy bone marrow donors. Concerning this clone: Antigen specificity is unknown.

The sample taken for sequencing was PBMCs. This TCR derives from a man younger than 45 in good health and CMV-seronegative. The rearrangement joins TRBV5-6 to TRBJ2-3; 8 nucleotides line up with TRBD2. CDR3 in DNA: TGTGCCAGCAGCTACCTTGGTGCGGGAGGTCTGAGGGATACGCAGTATTTT. Its translation: CASSYLGAGGLRDTQYF.